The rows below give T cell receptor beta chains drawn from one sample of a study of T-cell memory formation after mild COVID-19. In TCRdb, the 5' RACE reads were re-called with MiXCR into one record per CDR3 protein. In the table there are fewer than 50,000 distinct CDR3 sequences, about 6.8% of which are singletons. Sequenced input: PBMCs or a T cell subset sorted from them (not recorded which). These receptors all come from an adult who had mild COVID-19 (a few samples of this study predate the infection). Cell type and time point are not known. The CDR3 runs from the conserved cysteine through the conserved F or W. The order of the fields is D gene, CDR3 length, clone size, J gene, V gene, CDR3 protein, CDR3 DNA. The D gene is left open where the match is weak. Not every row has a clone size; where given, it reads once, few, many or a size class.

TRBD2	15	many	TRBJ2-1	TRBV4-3	CASSRTSGTGDEQFF	TGCGCCAGCAGCCGGACTAGCGGGACAGGCGATGAGCAGTTCTTC
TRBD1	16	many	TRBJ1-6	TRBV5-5	CASSLRQGISNSPLHF	TGTGCCAGCAGCTTGAGACAGGGGATAAGTAATTCACCCCTCCACTTT
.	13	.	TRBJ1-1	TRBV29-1	CSVDKGKGTEAFF	TGCAGCGTTGATAAGGGTAAGGGGACTGAAGCTTTCTTT
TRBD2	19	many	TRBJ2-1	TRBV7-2	CASSSRATSGRALYNEQFF	TGTGCCAGCAGCTCCCGGGCGACTAGCGGGAGGGCCTTGTACAATGAGCAGTTCTTC
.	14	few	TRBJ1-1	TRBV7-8	CASSPMLFDTEAFF	TGTGCCAGCAGCCCGATGCTGTTTGACACTGAAGCTTTCTTT
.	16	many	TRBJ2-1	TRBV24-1	CATSDGKAASYNEQFF	TGTGCCACCAGTGATGGGAAGGCGGCCTCCTACAATGAGCAGTTCTTC
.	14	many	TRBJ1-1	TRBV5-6	CASSLRALAGEAFF	TGTGCCAGCAGCTTGAGGGCCCTTGCGGGTGAAGCTTTCTTT
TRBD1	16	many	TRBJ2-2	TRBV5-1	CASSLGRTGLTGELFF	TGCGCCAGCAGCTTGGGCCGGACAGGGCTCACCGGGGAGCTGTTTTTT
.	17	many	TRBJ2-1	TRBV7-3	CASSLIGRESSYNEQFF	TGTGCCAGCAGCTTAATTGGCCGGGAAAGCTCCTACAATGAGCAGTTCTTC
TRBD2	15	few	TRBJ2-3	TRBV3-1	CASSPGTTSTDTQYF	TGTGCCAGCAGCCCGGGGACTACTAGCACAGATACGCAGTATTTT
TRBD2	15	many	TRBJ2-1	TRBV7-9	CASSLISGGNDEQFF	TGTGCCAGCAGCTTAATAAGCGGGGGGAACGATGAGCAGTTCTTC
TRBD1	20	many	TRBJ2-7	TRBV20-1	CSARPGFGTGGKQGPYEQYF	TGCAGTGCTAGACCCGGCTTCGGGACAGGGGGTAAACAGGGCCCCTACGAGCAGTACTTC
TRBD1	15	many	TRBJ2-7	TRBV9	CASSYGNRQGHEQYF	TGTGCCAGCAGCTATGGGAACCGACAGGGGCACGAGCAGTACTTC
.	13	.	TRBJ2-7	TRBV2	CASSDVQSYEQYF	TGTGCCAGCAGTGACGTACAGTCATACGAGCAGTACTTC
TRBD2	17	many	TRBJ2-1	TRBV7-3	CASSTTSGRSQGNEQFF	TGTGCCAGCAGCACTACTAGCGGGAGGTCTCAGGGCAATGAGCAGTTCTTC
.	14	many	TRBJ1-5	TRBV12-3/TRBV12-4	CASRTTGFSQPQHF	TGTGCCAGCAGGACGACAGGTTTTTCGCAGCCCCAGCATTTT
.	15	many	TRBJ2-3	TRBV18	CASSRTGTPTDTQYF	TGTGCCAGCTCACGTACAGGGACCCCCACAGATACGCAGTATTTT
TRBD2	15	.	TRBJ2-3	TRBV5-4	CASSLGLAGADTQYF	TGTGCCAGCAGCTTGGGACTAGCGGGCGCAGATACGCAGTATTTT